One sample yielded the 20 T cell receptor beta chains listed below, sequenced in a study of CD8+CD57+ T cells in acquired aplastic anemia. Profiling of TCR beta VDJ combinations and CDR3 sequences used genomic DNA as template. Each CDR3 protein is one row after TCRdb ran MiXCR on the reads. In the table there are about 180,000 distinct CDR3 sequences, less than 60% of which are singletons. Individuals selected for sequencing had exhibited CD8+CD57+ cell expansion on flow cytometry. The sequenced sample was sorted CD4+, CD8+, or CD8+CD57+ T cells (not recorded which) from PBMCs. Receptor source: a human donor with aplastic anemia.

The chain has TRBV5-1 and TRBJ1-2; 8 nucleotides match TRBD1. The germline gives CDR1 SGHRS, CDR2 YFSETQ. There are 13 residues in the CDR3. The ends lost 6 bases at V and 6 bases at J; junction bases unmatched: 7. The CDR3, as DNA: TGCGCCAGCACAGGGGGCGCCTATGATGGCTACACCTTC. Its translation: CASTGGAYDGYTF.

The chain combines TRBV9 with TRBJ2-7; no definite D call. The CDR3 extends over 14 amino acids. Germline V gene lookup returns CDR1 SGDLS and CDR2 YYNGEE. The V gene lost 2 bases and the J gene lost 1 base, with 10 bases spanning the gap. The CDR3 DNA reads TGTGCCAGCAGCGTGAGGTTGGAATCCTACGAGCAGTACTTC. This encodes CASSVRLESYEQYF.

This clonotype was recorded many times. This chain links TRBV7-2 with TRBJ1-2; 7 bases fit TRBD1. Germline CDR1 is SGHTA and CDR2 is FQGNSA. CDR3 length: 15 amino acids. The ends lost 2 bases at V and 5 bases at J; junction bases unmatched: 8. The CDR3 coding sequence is TGTGCCAGCAGCTTATGGTGGGACAGTGAATATGGCTACACCTTC. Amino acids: CASSLWWDSEYGYTF. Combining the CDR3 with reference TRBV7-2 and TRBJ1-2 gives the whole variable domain GAGVSQSPSNKVTEKGKDVELRCDPISGHTALYWYRQSLGQGLEFLIYFQGNSAPDKSGLPSDRFSAERTGGSVSTLTIQRTQQEDSAVYLCASSLWWDSEYGYTFGSGTRLTVV.

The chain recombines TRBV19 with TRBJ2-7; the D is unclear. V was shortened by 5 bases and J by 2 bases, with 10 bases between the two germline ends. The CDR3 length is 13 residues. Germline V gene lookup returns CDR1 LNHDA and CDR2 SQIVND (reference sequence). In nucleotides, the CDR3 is TGTGCCAGTAGTCCTCGTCTAACCTACGAGCAGTACTTC. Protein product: CASSPRLTYEQYF.

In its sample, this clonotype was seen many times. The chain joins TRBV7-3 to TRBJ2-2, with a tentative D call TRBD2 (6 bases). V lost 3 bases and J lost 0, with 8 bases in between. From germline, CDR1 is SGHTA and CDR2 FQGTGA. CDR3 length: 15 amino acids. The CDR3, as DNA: TGTGCCAGCAGCTTGGGACTTACGAACACCGGGGAGCTGTTTTTT. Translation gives CASSLGLTNTGELFF. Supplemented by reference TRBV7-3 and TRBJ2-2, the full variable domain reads GAGVSQTPSNKVTEKGKYVELRCDPISGHTALYWYRQSLGQGPEFLIYFQGTGAADDSGLPNDRFFAVRPEGSVSTLKIQRTERGDSAVYLCASSLGLTNTGELFFGEGSRLTVL.

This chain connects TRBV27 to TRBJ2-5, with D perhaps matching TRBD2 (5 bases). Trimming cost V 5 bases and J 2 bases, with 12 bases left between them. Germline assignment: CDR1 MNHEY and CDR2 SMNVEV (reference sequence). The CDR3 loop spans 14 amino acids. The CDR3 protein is CASSQPGTQETQYF. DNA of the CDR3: TGTGCCAGCAGTCAGCCGGGAACACAAGAGACCCAGTACTTC.

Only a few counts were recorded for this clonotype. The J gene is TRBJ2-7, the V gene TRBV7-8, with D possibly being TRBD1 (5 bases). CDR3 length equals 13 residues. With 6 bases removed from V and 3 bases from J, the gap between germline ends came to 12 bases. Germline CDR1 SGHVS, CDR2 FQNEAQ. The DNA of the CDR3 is TGTGCCAGCAGTTGGACACCCAGCTACGAGCAGTACTTC. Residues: CASSWTPSYEQYF.

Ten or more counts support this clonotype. The CDR3 is CASSFPPSGGYAHEQYF. CDR3 nucleotides: TGTGCCAGCAGCTTCCCCCCAAGCGGGGGGTATGCACACGAGCAGTACTTC. The V gene is TRBV7-3, the J gene TRBJ2-7; TRBD2 matches at 9 bases. J lost 5 bases, V lost 3 bases, and 14 bases had no gene match. The germline gives CDR1 SGHTA, CDR2 FQGTGA. The CDR3 length is 17 residues.

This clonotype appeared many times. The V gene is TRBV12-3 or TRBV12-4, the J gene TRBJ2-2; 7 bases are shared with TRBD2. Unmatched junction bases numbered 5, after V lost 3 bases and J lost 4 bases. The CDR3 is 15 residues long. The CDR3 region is CASSFWGGSTGELFF. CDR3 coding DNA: TGTGCCAGCAGTTTCTGGGGGGGGTCCACCGGGGAGCTGTTTTTT.

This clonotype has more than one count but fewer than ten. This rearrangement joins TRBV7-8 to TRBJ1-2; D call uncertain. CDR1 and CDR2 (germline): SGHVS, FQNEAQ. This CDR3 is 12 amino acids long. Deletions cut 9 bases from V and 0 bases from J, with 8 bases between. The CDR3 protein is CASGSPNYGYTF. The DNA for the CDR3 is TGTGCCAGTGGGTCTCCTAACTATGGCTACACCTTC.

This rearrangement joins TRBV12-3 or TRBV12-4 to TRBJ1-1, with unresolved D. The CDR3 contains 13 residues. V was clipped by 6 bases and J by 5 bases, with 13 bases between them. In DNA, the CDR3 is TGTGCCAGCAGCCAAGTTGCGGGTACTGAAGCTTTCTTT. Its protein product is CASSQVAGTEAFF.

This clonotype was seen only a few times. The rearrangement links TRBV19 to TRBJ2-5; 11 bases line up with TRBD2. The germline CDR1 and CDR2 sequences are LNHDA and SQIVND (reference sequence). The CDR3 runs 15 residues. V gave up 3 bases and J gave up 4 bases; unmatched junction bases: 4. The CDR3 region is CASSIPSGGTETQYF. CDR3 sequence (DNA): TGTGCCAGTAGTATTCCTAGCGGGGGGACAGAGACCCAGTACTTC.

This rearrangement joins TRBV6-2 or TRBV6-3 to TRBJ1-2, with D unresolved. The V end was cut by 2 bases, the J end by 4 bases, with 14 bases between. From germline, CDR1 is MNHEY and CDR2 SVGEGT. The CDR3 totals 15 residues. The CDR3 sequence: CASSYGPERTYGYTF. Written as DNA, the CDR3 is TGTGCCAGCAGTTACGGGCCAGAACGTACCTATGGCTACACCTTC.

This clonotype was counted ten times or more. CDR3 in amino acids: CASTAAISYEQYF. CDR3 nucleotides: TGTGCCAGCACCGCCGCAATCTCCTACGAGCAGTACTTC. The chain joins TRBV6-1 to TRBJ2-7; D is uncertain. CDR1 and CDR2 (germline): MNHNS, SASEGT. The CDR3 covers 13 residues. Trimming shortened V by 7 bases and J by 0 bases, and 10 bases separated the two germline ends.

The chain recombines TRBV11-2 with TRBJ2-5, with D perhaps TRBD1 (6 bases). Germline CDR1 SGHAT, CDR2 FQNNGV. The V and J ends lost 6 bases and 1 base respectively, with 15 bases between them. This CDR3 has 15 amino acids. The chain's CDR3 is CASRIGTTLQETQYF. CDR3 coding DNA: TGTGCCAGCAGGATCGGGACAACGCTCCAAGAGACCCAGTACTTC.

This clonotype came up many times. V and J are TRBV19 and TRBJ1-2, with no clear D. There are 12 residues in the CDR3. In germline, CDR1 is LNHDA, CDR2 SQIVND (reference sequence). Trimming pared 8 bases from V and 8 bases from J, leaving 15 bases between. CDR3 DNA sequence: TGTGCCAGTTGGGTCGGGTATGAAGGCTACACCTTC. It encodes CASWVGYEGYTF. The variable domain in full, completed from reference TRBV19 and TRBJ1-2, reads DGGITQSPKYLFRKEGQNVTLSCEQNLNHDAMYWYRQDPGQGLRLIYYSQIVNDFQKGDIAEGYSVSREKKESFPLTVTSAQKNPTAFYLCASWVGYEGYTFGSGTRLTVV.

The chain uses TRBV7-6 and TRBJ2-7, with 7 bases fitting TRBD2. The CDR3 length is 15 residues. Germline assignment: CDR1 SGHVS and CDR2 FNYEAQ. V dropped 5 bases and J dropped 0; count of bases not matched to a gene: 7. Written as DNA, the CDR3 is TGTGCCAGCAGCCCTGGACTAGAAAGCTCCTACGAGCAGTACTTC. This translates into CASSPGLESSYEQYF. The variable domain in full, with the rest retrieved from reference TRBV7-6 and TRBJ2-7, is GAGVSQSPRYKVTKRGQDVALRCDPISGHVSLYWYRQALGQGPEFLTYFNYEAQQDKSGLPNDRFSAERPEGSISTLTIQRTEQRDSAMYRCASSPGLESSYEQYFGPGTRLTVT.

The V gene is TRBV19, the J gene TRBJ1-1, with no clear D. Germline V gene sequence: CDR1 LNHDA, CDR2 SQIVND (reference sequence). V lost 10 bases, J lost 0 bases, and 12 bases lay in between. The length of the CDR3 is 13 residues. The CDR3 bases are TGTGCCACCGCGACATCCTTGAACACTGAAGCTTTCTTT. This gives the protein CATATSLNTEAFF.

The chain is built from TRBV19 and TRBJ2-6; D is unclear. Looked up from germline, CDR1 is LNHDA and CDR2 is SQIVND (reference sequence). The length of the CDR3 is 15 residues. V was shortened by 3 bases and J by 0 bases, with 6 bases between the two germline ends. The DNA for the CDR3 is TGTGCCAGTAGTATCTTAGGCTCTGGGGCCAACGTCCTGACTTTC. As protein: CASSILGSGANVLTF.

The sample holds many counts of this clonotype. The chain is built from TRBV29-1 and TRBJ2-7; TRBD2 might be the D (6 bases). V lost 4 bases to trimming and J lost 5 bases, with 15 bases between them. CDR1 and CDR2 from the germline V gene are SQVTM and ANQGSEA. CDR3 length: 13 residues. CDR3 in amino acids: CSVVVRRVDEQYF. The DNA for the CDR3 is TGCAGCGTTGTGGTCCGGAGGGTCGACGAGCAGTACTTC.